The rows below give T cell receptor beta chains drawn from one sample of a study of blood T cell repertoires in COVID-19. Clones were sequenced by immunoSEQ multiplex PCR, and TCRdb holds only the in-frame ones, with some missing. This table has tens of thousands of clones, 65% to 85% appearing once. Sequencing input: peripheral blood. All receptors come from a man at least 80 years old with COVID-19, enrolled during active disease. Each CDR3 is given with its conserved first and last residue. The order of the fields is CDR3 DNA, CDR3 protein, clone size, J gene, D gene, V gene. The D gene is left open where the match is weak. Size tells how often a clone was seen (once, few, many) or the class of an expanded clone, and some rows leave it out.

CDR3 DNA: TGTGCCAGCAGTTTACGGGAAAACTCTGGAAACACCATATATTTT; CDR3 protein: CASSLRENSGNTIYF; clone size: .; J gene: TRBJ1-3; D gene: .; V gene: TRBV28
CDR3 DNA: TGTGCCACCACGGGGGAGACCCAGTACTTC; CDR3 protein: CATTGETQYF; clone size: .; J gene: TRBJ2-5; D gene: .; V gene: TRBV21-1
CDR3 DNA: TGTGCCAGCAGCGCAATCACTAGCGGGAGTGCAGATACGCAGTATTTT; CDR3 protein: CASSAITSGSADTQYF; clone size: once; J gene: TRBJ2-3; D gene: TRBD2; V gene: TRBV2
CDR3 DNA: TGTGCCAGCAGTTCCGGACAGGGGAGTCAGCCCCAGCATTTT; CDR3 protein: CASSSGQGSQPQHF; clone size: few; J gene: TRBJ1-5; D gene: TRBD1; V gene: TRBV6-6
CDR3 DNA: TGTGCCATCAGTGAGCCTGGAGGGGCCGGGTTCCCGGACGAGCAGTACTTC; CDR3 protein: CAISEPGGAGFPDEQYF; clone size: .; J gene: TRBJ2-7; D gene: .; V gene: TRBV10-3
CDR3 DNA: TGTGCCAGCTCACCGGTCAGGGTACGGGCCTACGAGCAGTACTTC; CDR3 protein: CASSPVRVRAYEQYF; clone size: .; J gene: TRBJ2-7; D gene: .; V gene: TRBV18
CDR3 DNA: TGTGCCATCGCCGACAGGGGGGATGAAAAACTGTTTTTT; CDR3 protein: CAIADRGDEKLFF; clone size: .; J gene: TRBJ1-4; D gene: TRBD1; V gene: TRBV10-3
CDR3 DNA: TGTGCCAGCGCCCCGGGAGGGTACAATGAGCAGTTCTTC; CDR3 protein: CASAPGGYNEQFF; clone size: .; J gene: TRBJ2-1; D gene: TRBD2; V gene: TRBV7-7
CDR3 DNA: TGTGCCACCAGTAAGCAGGGACAGGGGGTTCAGCCCCAGCATTTT; CDR3 protein: CATSKQGQGVQPQHF; clone size: .; J gene: TRBJ1-5; D gene: TRBD1; V gene: TRBV24-1
CDR3 DNA: TGCGCCAGCAGCCAAGCGGGGATGCCCGGGACTAGCGGGGGGGCGACAGAGACCCAGTACTTC; CDR3 protein: CASSQAGMPGTSGGATETQYF; clone size: once; J gene: TRBJ2-5; D gene: TRBD2; V gene: TRBV4-1
CDR3 DNA: TGCGCCAGCATCCCCTCCACCGGGACAGGGGGCAGGAACACTGAAGCTTTCTTT; CDR3 protein: CASIPSTGTGGRNTEAFF; clone size: .; J gene: TRBJ1-1; D gene: TRBD1; V gene: TRBV10-2
CDR3 DNA: TGTGCCTGGAGTGTATCCTGGGACAGGGAGAATCAGCCCCAGCATTTT; CDR3 protein: CAWSVSWDRENQPQHF; clone size: .; J gene: TRBJ1-5; D gene: TRBD1; V gene: TRBV30